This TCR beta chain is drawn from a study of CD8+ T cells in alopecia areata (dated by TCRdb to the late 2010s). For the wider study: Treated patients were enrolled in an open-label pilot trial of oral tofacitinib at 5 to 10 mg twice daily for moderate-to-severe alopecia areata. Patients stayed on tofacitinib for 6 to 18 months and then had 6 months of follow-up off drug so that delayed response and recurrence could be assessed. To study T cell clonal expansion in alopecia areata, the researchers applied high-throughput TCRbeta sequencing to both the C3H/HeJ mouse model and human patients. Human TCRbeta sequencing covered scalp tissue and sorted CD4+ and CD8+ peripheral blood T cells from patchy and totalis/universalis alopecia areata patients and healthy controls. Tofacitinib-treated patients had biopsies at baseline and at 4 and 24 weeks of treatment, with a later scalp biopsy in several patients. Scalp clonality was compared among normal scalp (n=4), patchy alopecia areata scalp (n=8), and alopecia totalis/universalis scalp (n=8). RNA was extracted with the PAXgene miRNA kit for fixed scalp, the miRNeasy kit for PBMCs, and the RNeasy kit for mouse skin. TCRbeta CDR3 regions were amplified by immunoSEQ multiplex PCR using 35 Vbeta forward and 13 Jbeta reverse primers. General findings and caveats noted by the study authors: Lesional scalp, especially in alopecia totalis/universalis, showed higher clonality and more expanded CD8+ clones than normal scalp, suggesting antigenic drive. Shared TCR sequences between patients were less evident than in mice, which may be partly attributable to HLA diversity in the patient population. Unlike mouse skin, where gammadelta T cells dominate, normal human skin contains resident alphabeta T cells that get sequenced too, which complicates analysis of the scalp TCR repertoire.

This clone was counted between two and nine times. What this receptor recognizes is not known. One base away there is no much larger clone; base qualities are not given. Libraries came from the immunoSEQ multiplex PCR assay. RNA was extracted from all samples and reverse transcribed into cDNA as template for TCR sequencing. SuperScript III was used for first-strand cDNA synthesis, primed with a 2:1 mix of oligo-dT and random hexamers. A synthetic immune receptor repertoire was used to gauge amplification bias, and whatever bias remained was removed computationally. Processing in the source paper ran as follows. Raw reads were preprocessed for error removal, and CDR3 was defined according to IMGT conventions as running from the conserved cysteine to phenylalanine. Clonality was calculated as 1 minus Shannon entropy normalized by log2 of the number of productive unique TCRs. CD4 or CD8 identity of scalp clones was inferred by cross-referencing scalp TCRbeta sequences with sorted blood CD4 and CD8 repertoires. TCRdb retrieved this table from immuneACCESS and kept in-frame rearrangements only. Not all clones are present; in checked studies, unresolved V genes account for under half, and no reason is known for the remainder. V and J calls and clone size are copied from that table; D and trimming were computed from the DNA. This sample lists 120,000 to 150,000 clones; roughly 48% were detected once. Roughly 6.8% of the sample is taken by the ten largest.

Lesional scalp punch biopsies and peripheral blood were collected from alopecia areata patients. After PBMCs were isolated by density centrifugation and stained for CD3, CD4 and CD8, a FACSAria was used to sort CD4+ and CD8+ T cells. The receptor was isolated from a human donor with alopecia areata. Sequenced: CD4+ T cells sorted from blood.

The CDR3 protein: CSVEVAPYEQYF. The nucleotides read TGCAGCGTTGAAGTGGCCCCCTACGAGCAGTACTTC. In this chain, TRBV29-1 is recombined with TRBJ2-7; the D gene cannot be resolved reliably. Trimming at the junction amounts to 1 base on V and 2 bases on J, and the germline ends lie 6 bases apart. The CDR3 starts with the cysteine, ends with the phenylalanine, and has 12 residues. Only CDR3 DNA is held: 36 bases, read in frame from base 1. CDR1 SQVTM and CDR2 ANQGSEA are derived from the germline V gene.